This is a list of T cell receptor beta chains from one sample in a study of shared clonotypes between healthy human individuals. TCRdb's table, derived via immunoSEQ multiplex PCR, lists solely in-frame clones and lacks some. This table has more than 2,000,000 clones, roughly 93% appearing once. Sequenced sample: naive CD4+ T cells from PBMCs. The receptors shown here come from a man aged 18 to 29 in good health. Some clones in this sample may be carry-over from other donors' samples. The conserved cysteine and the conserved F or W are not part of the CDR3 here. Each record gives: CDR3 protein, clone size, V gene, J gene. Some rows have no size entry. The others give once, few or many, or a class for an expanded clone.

CDR3: ASSSGVAYEQY; size: .; V: TRBV5-1; J: TRBJ2-7
CDR3: ASRTNSSPGNTIY; size: .; V: TRBV5-4; J: TRBJ1-3
CDR3: AWSVPSGNTIY; size: .; V: TRBV30; J: TRBJ1-3
CDR3: AWGGMSYNEQF; size: .; V: TRBV30; J: TRBJ2-1
CDR3: ASSYRRGTPDTEAF; size: once; V: TRBV5-1; J: TRBJ1-1
CDR3: ASSSWAGQF; size: .; V: TRBV28; J: TRBJ2-1
CDR3: ASRRDTSGNNEQF; size: .; V: TRBV5-1; J: TRBJ2-1
CDR3: ASSIGPSPYEQY; size: .; V: TRBV9; J: TRBJ2-7
CDR3: ASSKRTGEENIQY; size: .; V: TRBV7-2; J: TRBJ2-4
CDR3: ASSQVRGWYGYT; size: .; V: TRBV4-3; J: TRBJ1-2
CDR3: ASRGGSYGYT; size: .; V: TRBV27; J: TRBJ1-2